This TCR beta chain was documented in a study of cytomegalovirus exposure and HLA in healthy donors. Study results and caveats: In a later analysis, CMV-associated beta chains were mostly HLA-associated, it appeared. Reports indicate that TCR beta sequences accurately predicted the HLA-A and HLA-B alleles of most subjects.

Use of 60 Vbeta and 13 Jbeta primers characterized the PCR. The protocol was immunoSEQ multiplex PCR, while the TCRdb copy is restricted to in-frame clones and leaves out a portion. Among under 200,000 clones listed, around 80% were seen once. Turning to this clone: Its antigen is unknown.

This CDR3 contains 13 residues. Per germline, CDR1 LNHDA and CDR2 SQIVND (reference sequence). With 0 bases removed from V and 5 bases from J, the gap between germline ends came to 7 bases. The chain links TRBV19 to TRBJ2-5; a possible D gene is TRBD2 (6 bases). The clonotype was recovered from a male donor in good health and CMV-seronegative. Specimen: PBMCs. CDR3: CASSIDRGETQYF. DNA of the CDR3: TGTGCCAGTAGTATAGACCGGGGGGAGACCCAGTACTTC.